This entry is about one T cell receptor beta chain. Method: immunoSEQ multiplex PCR; TCRdb's copy keeps in-frame clones and lacks some. The sample holds approximately 140,000 clones; approximately 91% are singletons and the top ten take roughly 2%. This CDR3 has 17 amino acids. The germline V and J ends were trimmed by 0 bases and 0 bases, with 12 bases remaining between them. Germline V gene lookup returns CDR1 SGHRS and CDR2 YFSETQ. The data were obtained in a study of blood T cell repertoires in COVID-19. The specimen sequenced was peripheral blood. The V gene is TRBV5-1, the J gene TRBJ1-4; D not resolved. This clonotype was sampled from a human donor in a cohort sampled during active COVID-19. CDR3: CASSLANSRSTNEKLFF. CDR3 in DNA: TGCGCCAGCAGCTTGGCCAACAGTCGTTCAACTAATGAAAAACTGTTTTTT.